This TCR beta chain was recovered during a study of cytomegalovirus exposure and HLA in healthy donors. It was with 60 Vbeta and 13 Jbeta primers that the PCR ran. The data were produced by immunoSEQ multiplex PCR, yet TCRdb's version contains in-frame clones alone and is incomplete. The table includes approximately 140,000 clones, approximately 82% detected once. Details on this clone: What it recognizes is unknown.

Points from the study as a whole: Presence/absence analyses assumed roughly uniform sequencing depth across donors, which may not hold. By a later analysis, the bulk of CMV-associated TCR beta chains appeared HLA-restricted. The study recorded 160 or so TCR beta chains that were cytomegalovirus-associated.

Donors in the study were healthy people who gave bone marrow. This clonotype originated in a boy aged 2-15 years in good health and CMV-seronegative. The sample was PBMCs.

The CDR3 region has the DNA TGTGCCAGCAGCCCGGGACTCCATTTCAATGAGCAGTTCTTC. Its protein is CASSPGLHFNEQFF. V is TRBV7-9 and J is TRBJ2-1; D is possibly TRBD2 (6 bases). V dropped 5 bases and J dropped 6 bases, with 14 bases sitting between them. This CDR3 has 14 residues. The germline gives CDR1 SEHNR, CDR2 FQNEAQ (reference sequence).